The present T cell receptor beta chain was sequenced within a study of T-cell reconstitution after alpha-beta-depleted transplantation in children. Study conclusions and caveats: T-cell counts and diversity at one year following transplant were attributed mainly to newly produced T cells. Several hundred rapidly expanded clones from non-depleted graft cells reportedly supplied alpha-beta T cells about two months post-transplant. Some patients showed high day-60 TCRbeta diversity, which derived from surviving recipient T cells and thymic progenitors.

V was pared by 4 bases and J by 4 bases, with 8 bases between. Germline assignment: CDR1 SGHRS and CDR2 YFSETQ. The CDR3 runs to 13 residues. A word on this clonotype: The antigen remains unidentified.

Unique molecular identifiers were used to barcode this TCRbeta library. TCRdb called the PCR reads again in MiXCR, with one record for every CDR3 protein. Seen here are some 840,000 distinct CDR3 sequences, roughly 16% observed once, and the top ten hold just under 5%. The sample here was PBMCs, mostly from graft donor cells, taken 360 days after TCRalphabeta/CD19-depleted stem cell transplant. The receptor was isolated from a male patient younger than 18 who had a stem cell transplant for acute lymphoblastic leukemia, so the T cells may come from the graft donor. The gene calls are TRBV5-1 and TRBJ1-4, with D hard to call. CDR3 loop: CASSRELNEKLFF. The CDR3 coding sequence is TGCGCCAGCAGCCGGGAGCTTAATGAAAAACTGTTTTTT.